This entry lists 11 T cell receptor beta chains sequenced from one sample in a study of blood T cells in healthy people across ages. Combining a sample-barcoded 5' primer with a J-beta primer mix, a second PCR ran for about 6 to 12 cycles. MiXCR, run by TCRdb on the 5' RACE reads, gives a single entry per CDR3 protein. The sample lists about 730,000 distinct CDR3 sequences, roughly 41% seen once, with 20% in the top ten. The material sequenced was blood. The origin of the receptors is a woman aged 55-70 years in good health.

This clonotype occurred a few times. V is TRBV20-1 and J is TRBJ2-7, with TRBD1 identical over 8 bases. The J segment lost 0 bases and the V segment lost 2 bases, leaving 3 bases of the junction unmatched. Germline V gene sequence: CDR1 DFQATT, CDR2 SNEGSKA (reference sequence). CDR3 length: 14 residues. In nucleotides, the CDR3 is TGCAGTGCTAGAAGGACAGGGAGCTCCTACGAGCAGTACTTC. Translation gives CSARRTGSSYEQYF.

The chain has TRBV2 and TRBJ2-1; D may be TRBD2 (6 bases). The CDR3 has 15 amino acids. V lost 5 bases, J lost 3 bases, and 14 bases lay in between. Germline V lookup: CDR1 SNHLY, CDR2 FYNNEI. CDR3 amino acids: CASSHRDSNYNEQFF. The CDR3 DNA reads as TGTGCCAGCAGTCACCGGGACTCTAACTACAATGAGCAGTTCTTC.

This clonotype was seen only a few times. The CDR3 is CASSQELTQYF. The CDR3 DNA is TGTGCCAGCAGCCAAGAATTGACCCAGTACTTC. The gene calls are TRBV3-1 and TRBJ2-5; no clear D. The CDR3 runs to 11 residues. Germline values: CDR1 LGHDT, CDR2 YNNKEL (reference sequence). V lost 0 bases, J lost 7 bases, and 3 bases lay in between.

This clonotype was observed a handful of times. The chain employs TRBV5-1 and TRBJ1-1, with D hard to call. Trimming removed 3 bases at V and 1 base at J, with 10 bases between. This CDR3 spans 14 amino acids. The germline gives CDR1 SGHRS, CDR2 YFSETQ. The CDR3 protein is CASSSQSTNTEAFF. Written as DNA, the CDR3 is TGCGCCAGCAGCTCACAGAGCACGAACACTGAAGCTTTCTTT. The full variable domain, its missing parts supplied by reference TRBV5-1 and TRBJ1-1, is KAGVTQTPRYLIKTRGQQVTLSCSPISGHRSVSWYQQTPGQGLQFLFEYFSETQRNKGNFPGRFSGRQFSNSRSEMNVSTLELGDSALYLCASSSQSTNTEAFFGQGTRLTVV.

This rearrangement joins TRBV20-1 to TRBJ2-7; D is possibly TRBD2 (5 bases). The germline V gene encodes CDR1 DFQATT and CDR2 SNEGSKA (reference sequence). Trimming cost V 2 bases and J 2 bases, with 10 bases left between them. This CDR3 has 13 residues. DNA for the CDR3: TGCAGTGCTAGATTTTCGGGGACCTACGAGCAGTACTTC. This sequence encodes CSARFSGTYEQYF.

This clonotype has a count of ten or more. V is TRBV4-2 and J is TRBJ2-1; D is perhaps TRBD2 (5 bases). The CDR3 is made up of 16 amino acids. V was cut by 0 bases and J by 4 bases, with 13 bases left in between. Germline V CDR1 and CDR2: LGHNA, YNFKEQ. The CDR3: CASSQEFSGWYNEQFF. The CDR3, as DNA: TGTGCCAGCAGCCAAGAGTTCAGCGGATGGTACAATGAGCAGTTCTTC.

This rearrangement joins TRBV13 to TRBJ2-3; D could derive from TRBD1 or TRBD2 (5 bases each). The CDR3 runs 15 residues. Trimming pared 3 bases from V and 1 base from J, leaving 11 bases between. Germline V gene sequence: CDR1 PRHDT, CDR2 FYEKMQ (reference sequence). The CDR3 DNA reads TGTGCCAGCAGCTTCCGGGGCGCCGGCACAGATACGCAGTATTTT. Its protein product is CASSFRGAGTDTQYF.

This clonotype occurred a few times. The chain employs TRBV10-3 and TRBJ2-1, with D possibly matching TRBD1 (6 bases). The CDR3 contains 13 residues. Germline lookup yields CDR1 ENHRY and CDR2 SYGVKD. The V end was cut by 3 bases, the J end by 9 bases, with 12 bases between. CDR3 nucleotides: TGTGCCATCAGTGACCTACAGGGAATTGAGCAGTTCTTC. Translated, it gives CAISDLQGIEQFF.

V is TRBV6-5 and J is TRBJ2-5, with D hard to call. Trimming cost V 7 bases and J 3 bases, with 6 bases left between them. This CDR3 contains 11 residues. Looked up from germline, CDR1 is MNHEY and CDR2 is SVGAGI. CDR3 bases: TGTGCCAGCAAGGCTGAAGAGACCCAGTACTTC. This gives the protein CASKAEETQYF.

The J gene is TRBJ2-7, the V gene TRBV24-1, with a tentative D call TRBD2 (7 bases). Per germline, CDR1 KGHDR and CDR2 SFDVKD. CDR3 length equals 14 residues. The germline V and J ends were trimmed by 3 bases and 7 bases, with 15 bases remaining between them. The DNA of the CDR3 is TGTGCCACCAGTGATGGCGGGGGCCCCAATGAGCAGTACTTC. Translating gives CATSDGGGPNEQYF.

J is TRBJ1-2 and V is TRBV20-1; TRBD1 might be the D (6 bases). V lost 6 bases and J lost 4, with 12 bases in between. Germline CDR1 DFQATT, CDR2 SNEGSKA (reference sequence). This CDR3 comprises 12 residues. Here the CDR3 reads CSAPGQLYGYTF. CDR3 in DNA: TGCAGTGCCCCAGGACAGCTCTATGGCTACACCTTC.